The following is a T cell receptor beta chain sequence with its context. The sample comes from a study of T cells after yellow fever vaccination. TCRdb re-derived calls from the 5' RACE reads in MiXCR, one entry per CDR3 protein. The sample carries about 160,000 distinct CDR3 sequences, more than 5.5% recorded once. Specimen: CD4+ T cells sorted from PBMCs, collected roughly 5 days after the first yellow fever vaccination. This TCR derives from a man aged 18-30 years who received the YFV17D yellow fever vaccine.

The CDR3 reads CASSVELTDTQYF. CDR3 nucleotide sequence: TGTGCCAGCAGTGTAGAGCTCACAGATACGCAGTATTTT. V is TRBV6-1 and J is TRBJ2-3; no reliable D call. The CDR3 has 13 residues. The germline V gene encodes CDR1 MNHNS and CDR2 SASEGT. The V gene lost 4 bases and the J gene lost 2 bases, with 7 bases spanning the gap.